This is a list of T cell receptor beta chains from one sample in a study of T cell responses to AZD1222 COVID-19 vaccine. TCRdb's table, derived via immunoSEQ multiplex PCR, lists solely in-frame clones and lacks some. The data contain 200,000 to 250,000 clones, approximately 94% of them singletons. The sample consisted of peripheral blood, taken 28 days after the second dose of the MenACWY control vaccine. The receptors come from an adult who received the MenACWY meningococcal vaccine as a control. Both conserved end residues are part of each CDR3. D genes are given only for firm matches. Clone size appears in some rows only: once, few, many, or a class for an expanded clone.

cdr3_length d_call clone_size j_call v_call cdr3_nt cdr3_aa
14 TRBD1 . TRBJ1-1 TRBV5-4 TGTGCCAGCAGCTTAAACAGGGGGCTTGTAGAAGCTTTCTTT CASSLNRGLVEAFF
17 TRBD2 . TRBJ2-4 TRBV3-1/TRBV3-2 TGTGCCAGCAGCCAAGATCCCGGGAGGTCCAATGGGAACATTCAGTACTTC CASSQDPGRSNGNIQYF
15 . . TRBJ1-4 TRBV2 TGTGCCAGCAGTGAAAGGGCCCCGGAGGCTGAAAAACTGTTTTTT CASSERAPEAEKLFF
14 TRBD1 . TRBJ1-5 TRBV9 TGTGCCAGCAGCTTCGGACAGGGGCGACAGCCCCAGCATTTT CASSFGQGRQPQHF
16 . . TRBJ1-6 TRBV29-1 TGCAGCGTCCAACTAGGTGGGGGCTCCTATAATTCACCCCTCCACTTT CSVQLGGGSYNSPLHF
15 . . TRBJ1-1 TRBV2 TGTGCCAGCAGTGAAGCCGGGGGACCGAACACTGAAGCTTTCTTT CASSEAGGPNTEAFF
12 . . TRBJ2-1 TRBV2 TGTGCCAGCAGTCTATCTGGGGATGAGCAGTTCTTC CASSLSGDEQFF
13 . . TRBJ1-2 TRBV25-1 TGTGCCAGCAGTGATAGGACAACCGGCGGCTACACCTTC CASSDRTTGGYTF
13 . . TRBJ1-4 TRBV19 TGTGCCAGTAGGAGACAGAATAGTGAAAAACTGTTTTTT CASRRQNSEKLFF
12 . . TRBJ2-1 TRBV27 TGTGCCAGCAGTTTAGGGGACCGCAAGCAGTTCTTC CASSLGDRKQFF
15 TRBD1 few TRBJ2-7 TRBV9 TGTGCCAGCAGCGTAGCGACAGGGGGCACGGTCGAGCAGTACTTC CASSVATGGTVEQYF
17 TRBD2 . TRBJ2-1 TRBV30 TGTGCCTGGAGTGTATCGTGGGGACTAGCGGACTCAAATGAGCAGTTCTTC CAWSVSWGLADSNEQFF
17 TRBD2 . TRBJ2-3 TRBV25-1 TGTGCCAGCAGTGACATCGCCGGGACTAGCGGAACAGATACGCAGTATTTT CASSDIAGTSGTDTQYF
14 . . TRBJ2-4 TRBV2 TGTGCCAGCAGGGAAGCAGGGGCCAAAAACATTCAGTACTTC CASREAGAKNIQYF
14 . . TRBJ1-1 TRBV28 TGTGCCAGCAGTTTACCAGGGATTGAGACTGAAGCTTTCTTT CASSLPGIETEAFF
13 TRBD1 . TRBJ1-2 TRBV5-1 TGCGCCAGCAGCTTCGGACAGGGCTATGGCTACACCTTC CASSFGQGYGYTF